These 29 T cell receptor beta chains share one sample of origin, sequenced in a study of cytomegalovirus exposure and HLA in healthy donors. The PCR used 60 Vbeta and 13 Jbeta primers. Measured with immunoSEQ multiplex PCR; TCRdb has only the in-frame clones, and not every one. In the table there are some 150,000 clones, nearly 80% of which are singletons. The material sequenced was PBMCs. All receptors come from a man in his late teens or twenties in good health and CMV-seropositive.

The V call is TRBV7-9, the J call TRBJ1-2; a possible D gene is TRBD1 (5 bases). From germline, CDR1 is SEHNR and CDR2 FQNEAQ (reference sequence). The length of the CDR3 is 19 residues. V lost 0 bases, J lost 1 base, and 21 bases lay in between. This CDR3 is CASSLAALGRQIINYGYTF. For the CDR3, the DNA is TGTGCCAGCAGCTTAGCTGCTTTGGGTCGACAGATTATTAACTATGGCTACACCTTC.

The V call is TRBV10-3, the J call TRBJ1-1; 7 nucleotides match TRBD1. V dropped 7 bases and J dropped 1; count of bases not matched to a gene: 6. This CDR3 contains 14 residues. Germline CDR1 and CDR2: ENHRY and SYGVKD. The CDR3 bases are TGTGCCATCAAAGCCACAGGGGAGAACACTGAAGCTTTCTTT. Amino acids: CAIKATGENTEAFF.

A remark on this clone: A read error may produce the germline difference seen at one junction end. The chain combines TRBV28 with TRBJ2-7, with D tentatively TRBD1 (5 bases). Germline V lookup: CDR1 MDHEN, CDR2 SYDVKM. There are 14 residues in the CDR3. The CDR3 loop reads CARSSAVGVHEQYF. CDR3 coding DNA: TGTGCCCGCAGTTCCGCGGTAGGGGTCCACGAGCAGTACTTC.

The sample holds a few counts of this clone. V gene TRBV4-1 combines with J gene TRBJ2-7; TRBD2 matches at 8 bases. Per germline, CDR1 MGHRA and CDR2 YSYEKL. CDR3 length: 15 residues. V lost 4 bases, J lost 0 bases, and 5 bases stayed unmatched. As DNA, the CDR3 is TGCGCCAGCAGCCCCGGGACTAGAGGCTCCTACGAGCAGTACTTC. Translating it yields CASSPGTRGSYEQYF.

This rearrangement joins TRBV6-4 to TRBJ2-1; 11 nucleotides align to TRBD2. The CDR3 contains 19 residues. Germline V gene sequence: CDR1 MRHNA, CDR2 SNTAGT. V trimming: 0 bases; J trimming: 3 bases; junction bases outside the gene matches: 10. The CDR3 sequence: CASSDSSQTGTSGYNEQFF. CDR3 sequence (DNA): TGTGCCAGCAGTGACTCGAGTCAAACGGGGACTAGCGGCTACAATGAGCAGTTCTTC.

The chain employs TRBV14 and TRBJ2-1; the match to TRBD2 covers 11 bases. V gave up 6 bases and J gave up 10 bases; unmatched junction bases: 14. The CDR3 sequence is 16 residues long. Germline CDR1 reads SGHDN; CDR2 reads FVKESK. The CDR3 protein is CASSPRTSGSYREQFF. DNA of the CDR3: TGTGCCAGCAGTCCCCGAACTAGCGGGAGTTACCGGGAGCAGTTCTTC. Variable domain in full (rest from reference TRBV14 and TRBJ2-1): EAGVTQFPSHSVIEKGQTVTLRCDPISGHDNLYWYRRVMGKEIKFLLHFVKESKQDESGMPNNRFLAERTGGTYSTLKVQPAELEDSGVYFCASSPRTSGSYREQFFGPGTRLTVL.

This chain joins TRBV4-1 and TRBJ2-7, with D possibly matching TRBD2 (5 bases). Germline CDR1 reads MGHRA; CDR2 reads YSYEKL. V gave up 5 bases and J gave up 4 bases, with 12 bases separating them. This CDR3 has 13 amino acids. The CDR3 region is CASSEGRGYEQYF. CDR3 sequence (DNA): TGCGCCAGCAGCGAAGGACGGGGATACGAGCAGTACTTC.

J is TRBJ2-5 and V is TRBV9, with TRBD2 matching over 7 bases. Germline loops: CDR1 SGDLS, CDR2 YYNGEE. With V trimmed by 0 bases and J by 5 bases, 7 bases remained unmatched. The CDR3 has 15 residues. CDR3 DNA: TGTGCCAGCAGCGTAGTGGGCGGGAGCACGGAGACCCAGTACTTC. It yields the protein CASSVVGGSTETQYF.

About this clone: Other DNA variants within this sample encode the same CDR3. This chain uses TRBV2 with TRBJ1-5; D ambiguous. The V end was cut by 7 bases, the J end by 0 bases, with 7 bases between. This CDR3 spans 13 amino acids. Germline V lookup: CDR1 SNHLY, CDR2 FYNNEI. Here the CDR3 DNA reads TGTGCCAGCAACCGAGATAGCAATCAGCCCCAGCATTTT. Translated, it gives CASNRDSNQPQHF.

This sequence joins TRBV5-5 and TRBJ2-3, with TRBD2 as a possible D gene (6 bases). Looked up from germline, CDR1 is SGHKS and CDR2 is YYEKEE (reference sequence). The germline V and J ends were trimmed by 3 bases and 3 bases, with 14 bases remaining between them. The CDR3 has 15 residues. In DNA, the CDR3 is TGTGCCAGCAGCTCCCTTTGGCGGGAAACAGATACGCAGTATTTT. This codes for CASSSLWRETDTQYF.

The V gene is TRBV4-3, the J gene TRBJ2-6, with D tentatively TRBD2 (5 bases). Germline CDR1 reads LGHNA; CDR2 reads YSLEER. V was cut by 1 base and J by 0 bases, with 10 bases left in between. The CDR3 covers 17 residues. CDR3 in DNA: TGCGCCAGCAGCCAAGGGGGAGCGTTCTCTGGGGCCAACGTCCTGACTTTC. Protein sequence: CASSQGGAFSGANVLTF.

The V gene is TRBV4-3, the J gene TRBJ1-4; a weak D match, TRBD1 (6 bases). Germline V lookup: CDR1 LGHNA, CDR2 YSLEER. There are 15 residues in the CDR3. V lost 3 bases, J lost 4 bases, and 12 bases lay in between. Here the CDR3 DNA reads TGCGCCAGCAGCCAGAAGGACAGCTATAATGAAAAACTGTTTTTT. Amino acids: CASSQKDSYNEKLFF.

The V and J genes are TRBV7-9 and TRBJ1-1, with D hard to call. This CDR3 is 12 amino acids long. Germline CDR1 is SEHNR and CDR2 is FQNEAQ (reference sequence). V was cut by 4 bases and J by 0 bases, with 3 bases left in between. CDR3 residues: CASSYMNTEAFF. The CDR3 DNA reads as TGTGCCAGCAGCTACATGAACACTGAAGCTTTCTTT.

This clone was seen only a few times. The rearrangement joins TRBV7-6 to TRBJ2-2; weak D call: TRBD2 (7 bases). Germline lookup yields CDR1 SGHVS and CDR2 FNYEAQ. V lost 2 bases and J lost 0, with 22 bases in between. The CDR3 extends over 20 amino acids. CDR3: CASSLLAGGLAEANTGELFF. CDR3 DNA sequence: TGTGCCAGCAGCTTATTGGCCGGGGGCCTAGCGGAGGCGAACACCGGGGAGCTGTTTTTT.

Of note for this clone: Sequence at one end of the junction differs from germline and may be a read error. This rearrangement joins TRBV7-9 to TRBJ1-2; D is possibly TRBD1 (5 bases). CDR1 SEHNR and CDR2 FQNEAQ come from the germline V gene (reference sequence). There are 16 residues in the CDR3. CDR3 sequence reads: CSSNKGAADPSYGYTF. In DNA form, the CDR3 reads TGTTCCAGCAACAAAGGGGCGGCAGATCCGTCCTATGGCTACACCTTC.

The chain has TRBV19 and TRBJ2-2; perhaps TRBD2 as D (5 bases). The CDR3 has 15 residues. The ends were cut back, 5 bases at V and 2 bases at J, with 12 bases in the middle. Germline CDR1 LNHDA, CDR2 SQIVND (reference sequence). CDR3 in DNA: TGTGCCAGTAGTTACAGCGGAGTTAACACCGGGGAGCTGTTTTTT. Amino acid sequence: CASSYSGVNTGELFF.

The chain couples TRBV4-3 to TRBJ1-3, with TRBD1 as a possible D gene (5 bases). Germline V lookup: CDR1 LGHNA, CDR2 YSLEER. Trimming stripped 0 bases from V and 4 bases from J, with 13 bases between. This CDR3 spans 16 amino acids. Written as DNA, the CDR3 is TGCGCCAGCAGCCAAGATTTAGGGGCAGGAGGAAACACCATATATTTT. Translation gives CASSQDLGAGGNTIYF.

The chain has TRBV10-2 and TRBJ2-5; tentatively, D is TRBD1 (6 bases). The germline V gene has CDR1 WSHSY and CDR2 SAAADI. Trimming stripped 6 bases from V and 3 bases from J, with 17 bases between. The CDR3 consists of 15 residues. CDR3 nucleotide sequence: TGCGCCAGCAGCTGGGGGCAGACAGTAAAAGAGACCCAGTACTTC. It specifies CASSWGQTVKETQYF.

This clone was detected only once. The V call is TRBV10-1, the J call TRBJ2-6, with 9 positions matching TRBD2. With 7 bases clipped from V and 0 bases from J, the junction kept 7 bases outside the gene matches. CDR1 is WNHNN and CDR2 is SYGVQD in the germline V gene (reference sequence). The CDR3 consists of 17 residues. CDR3 protein: CASTLTSGNSGANVLTF. In DNA, the CDR3 is TGCGCCAGCACCCTGACTAGCGGAAACTCTGGGGCCAACGTCCTGACTTTC.

The chain combines TRBV14 with TRBJ2-5; no firm D call. The CDR3 is made up of 15 amino acids. Deletions cut 4 bases from V and 0 bases from J, with 12 bases between. The germline CDR1 and CDR2 sequences are SGHDN and FVKESK. The CDR3 spells CASSPNNAYQETQYF. The CDR3 nucleotides read TGTGCCAGCAGCCCCAATAACGCGTACCAAGAGACCCAGTACTTC.

The chain uses TRBV7-2 and TRBJ2-2, with 8 bases that match TRBD1. The length of the CDR3 is 16 residues. CDR1 and CDR2 from the germline V gene are SGHTA and FQGNSA. Trimming took 5 bases from V and 6 from J; bases not matched to a gene: 11. CDR3 in amino acids: CASSRLGRGLPGELFF. The CDR3 nucleotides are TGTGCCAGCAGCCGACTGGGCAGGGGGCTGCCCGGGGAGCTGTTTTTT.

CDR3 DNA sequence: TGTGCCAGCAGCGTATCTGGGAATACAGGGTACCACGAGCAGTACTTC. Protein: CASSVSGNTGYHEQYF. The V call is TRBV9, the J call TRBJ2-7, with D maybe TRBD1 (6 bases). Trimming took off 1 base at V and 5 bases at J, with 19 bases between the two ends. Germline CDR1 and CDR2: SGDLS and YYNGEE. This CDR3 is built from 16 residues.

This clone appeared a few times. The V gene is TRBV6-5, the J gene TRBJ1-1; D perhaps matches TRBD1 (5 bases). The CDR3 covers 10 residues. Trimming removed 8 bases from V and 11 bases from J, with 12 bases in between. CDR1 MNHEY and CDR2 SVGAGI come from the germline V gene. The CDR3 sequence: CASGSGVAFF. The CDR3 nucleotides are TGTGCCAGCGGTTCGGGGGTCGCTTTCTTT.

V usage is TRBV13 and J usage is TRBJ2-3; D might be TRBD1 (5 bases). With 0 bases removed from V and 2 bases from J, the gap between germline ends came to 12 bases. This CDR3 contains 16 residues. Germline CDR1 and CDR2: PRHDT and FYEKMQ (reference sequence). Written as DNA, the CDR3 is TGTGCCAGCAGCTTAGGCCGACAGCGAAACACAGATACGCAGTATTTT. It translates to CASSLGRQRNTDTQYF.

About this clone itself: Germline and junction disagree at one end, which may indicate a read error. The chain employs TRBV7-9 and TRBJ1-1; D may be TRBD1 (6 bases). This CDR3 region has 14 residues. CDR1 is SEHNR and CDR2 is FQNEAQ in the germline V gene (reference sequence). DNA for the CDR3: TGTGCCAGCAACTTAGGGGGAGGGGGCACTGAAGCTTTCTTT. It is translated as CASNLGGGGTEAFF.

The CDR3 protein is CASTPKPGQGAVEQFF. DNA for the CDR3: TGTGCCAGTACCCCGAAGCCGGGACAGGGGGCTGTTGAGCAGTTCTTC. This sequence joins TRBV19 and TRBJ2-1; 12 nucleotides agree with TRBD1. The junction had 13 bases not matched to a gene; V was cut back by 7 bases and J by 9 bases. The CDR3 runs 16 residues. The V gene's germline CDR1 is LNHDA and CDR2 SQIVND (reference sequence).

The CDR3 DNA reads as TGCAGCGTTGAAGATCCCAGGGGGCCTGGAAACACCATATATTTT. Translated, it gives CSVEDPRGPGNTIYF. This rearrangement joins TRBV29-1 to TRBJ1-3, with 8 positions matching TRBD1. Germline assignment: CDR1 SQVTM and CDR2 ANQGSEA. Trimming at V came to 0 bases and at J to 2 bases, leaving 3 bases not matched to a gene. This CDR3 comprises 15 residues.

The V call is TRBV19, the J call TRBJ2-1; 8 nucleotides agree with TRBD2. The germline V gene encodes CDR1 LNHDA and CDR2 SQIVND (reference sequence). Trimming removed 3 bases from V and 7 bases from J; junction bases left unmatched: 5. The CDR3 loop spans 14 amino acids. The CDR3 loop reads CASSMSGSSNEQFF. CDR3 bases: TGTGCCAGTAGTATGAGCGGGAGTTCAAATGAGCAGTTCTTC.

The CDR3 DNA reads TGTGCCAGCAGTTACCCGGGGAGAGGTCAGCCCCAGCATTTT. This translates into CASSYPGRGQPQHF. The rearrangement joins TRBV6-6 to TRBJ1-5, with D unclear. The V end was cut by 2 bases, the J end by 6 bases, with 11 bases between. The CDR3 length is 14 residues. Germline CDR1 MNHNY, CDR2 SVGAGI (reference sequence).